The subject of this entry is one T cell receptor (beta chain). What it binds is unknown. This CDR3 fails to terminate in the conserved phenylalanine or tryptophan, so it likely reflects a read error. Three rounds of nested PCR, following a modified ARM-PCR protocol, produced the TCRbeta library. TCRdb used MiXCR to reprocess the multiplex PCR reads, holding one entry per CDR3 protein. This table has 85,000 to 130,000 distinct CDR3 sequences, 60% to 80% appearing once. This CDR3 has 15 residues. V was cut by 6 bases and J by 3 bases, with 18 bases left in between. Germline CDR1 MNHEY, CDR2 SVGAGI. The data were obtained in a study of tumor and adjacent non-tumor tissue in lung cancer. Across the study: Histology: 12 adenocarcinoma, a couple of squamous cell carcinoma, 1 small cell lung cancer. Around 4.5 million productive TCRbeta reads were obtained per sample on average. Stage I to III disease affected ten to eleven men and 4 or 5 women aged roughly 31 to 76.

No cell sorting was done before RNA was extracted from the tissue. This non-tumor lung sample came from over 3 cm beyond the tumor edge. Study-wide findings and caveats: Normal lung showed higher cumulative top 100 clone frequency than tumor.

The V and J genes are TRBV6-5 and TRBJ2-7; tentatively, D is TRBD2 (5 bases). Source material: distant non-tumor lung tissue. The receptor was isolated from a man in his thirties or forties with non-small cell lung cancer. Here the CDR3 reads CASSSRGSRDYEQYL. The CDR3 bases are TGTGCCAGCAGCTCCCGGGGTAGCAGAGACTACGAGCAGTACTTA.